These 9 T cell receptor beta chains were sequenced from one sample in a study of blood T cells in healthy people across ages. The second PCR ran roughly 6 to 11 cycles with a sample-barcoded 5' primer and J-beta primers. Each CDR3 protein gets one entry after TCRdb re-called the 5' RACE reads with MiXCR. The sample contains over 600,000 distinct CDR3 sequences, around two fifths of which appear only once. Sequencing was done on a sample of blood. The receptors were sampled from a man at least 80 years old in good health.

As concerns this clonotype: The junction departs from the called germline gene at one end, perhaps through a read error. This chain connects TRBV7-2 to TRBJ2-7, with D unclear. This CDR3 contains 13 residues. CDR1 and CDR2 (germline): SGHTA, FQGNSA. The CDR3 spells CASSTPERYERYF. CDR3 nucleotides: TGTGCCAGCAGCACTCCGGAGAGGTACGAGCGGTACTTC.

The CDR3 sequence is CASSRVEGANVLTF. CDR3 nucleotides: TGTGCCAGCAGCAGGGTCGAGGGGGCCAACGTCCTGACTTTC. This chain links TRBV7-9 with TRBJ2-6, with D unclear. The ends were cut back, 5 bases at V and 4 bases at J, with 9 bases in the middle. This CDR3 spans 14 amino acids. The germline V gene has CDR1 SEHNR and CDR2 FQNEAQ (reference sequence).

Turning to this clonotype: This could be a read error, since a much larger clone is one nucleotide away. V and J are TRBV6-1 and TRBJ1-6; no clear D gene. CDR3 length equals 14 residues. CDR1 and CDR2 from the germline V gene are MNHNS and SASEGT. Trimming shortened V by 2 bases and J by 10 bases, and 12 bases separated the two germline ends. In DNA form, the CDR3 reads TGTGCCAGCAGTGAACGTCCGGGAAAGTCACCCCTCCACTTT. Its translation: CASSERPGKSPLHF.

This clonotype was recorded many times. The J gene is TRBJ2-7, the V gene TRBV20-1; TRBD1 aligns across 7 bases. CDR3 length: 13 residues. The junction had 8 bases not matched to a gene; V was cut back by 3 bases and J by 6 bases. Germline V lookup: CDR1 DFQATT, CDR2 SNEGSKA (reference sequence). The CDR3 DNA reads TGCAGTGCTAGCACAGGGGCAGGCAGCGAGCAGTACTTC. Translating it yields CSASTGAGSEQYF.

The J gene is TRBJ2-2, the V gene TRBV7-9; tentatively, D is TRBD2 (6 bases). CDR1 and CDR2 from the germline V gene are SEHNR and FQNEAQ (reference sequence). The CDR3 runs 16 residues. V lost 1 base to trimming and J lost 5 bases, with 14 bases between them. The CDR3 DNA follows: TGTGCCAGCAGCTTAGTGGTAGCGGCCCTAACCGGGGAGCTGTTTTTT. This translates into CASSLVVAALTGELFF.

This clonotype has only a few counts. This sequence joins TRBV29-1 and TRBJ2-7; no clear D gene. Trimming removed 7 bases from V and 2 bases from J, with 9 bases in between. Germline loops: CDR1 SQVTM, CDR2 ANQGSEA. CDR3 length: 11 residues. The CDR3 protein is CSAKFTYEQYF. The CDR3 nucleotides read TGCAGCGCCAAATTCACCTACGAGCAGTACTTC.

The chain recombines TRBV9 with TRBJ2-5; the D is unclear. Trimming pared 0 bases from V and 7 bases from J, leaving 16 bases between. The CDR3 is made up of 15 amino acids. The germline gives CDR1 SGDLS, CDR2 YYNGEE. Written as DNA, the CDR3 is TGTGCCAGCAGCGTAGATTCGAGGCTCGCCGGGACCCAGTACTTC. Protein: CASSVDSRLAGTQYF.

The sample holds many counts of this clonotype. V and J are TRBV29-1 and TRBJ2-7, with D uncertain. The CDR3 has 13 residues. Germline CDR1 is SQVTM and CDR2 is ANQGSEA. Trimming pared 1 base from V and 5 bases from J, leaving 12 bases between. The DNA of the CDR3 is TGCAGCGTTGAAGTAGGCACGAGCGACGAGCAGTACTTC. Protein sequence: CSVEVGTSDEQYF.

The CDR3 loop reads CASSSLPGQGYNEQFF. The CDR3, as DNA: TGTGCCAGCAGTTCATTGCCGGGACAGGGGTACAATGAGCAGTTCTTC. The chain combines TRBV27 with TRBJ2-1; 10 bases match TRBD1. Germline V CDR1 and CDR2: MNHEY, SMNVEV (reference sequence). The trim removed 4 bases at V and 4 bases at J, leaving 7 bases unmatched. The CDR3 covers 16 residues.